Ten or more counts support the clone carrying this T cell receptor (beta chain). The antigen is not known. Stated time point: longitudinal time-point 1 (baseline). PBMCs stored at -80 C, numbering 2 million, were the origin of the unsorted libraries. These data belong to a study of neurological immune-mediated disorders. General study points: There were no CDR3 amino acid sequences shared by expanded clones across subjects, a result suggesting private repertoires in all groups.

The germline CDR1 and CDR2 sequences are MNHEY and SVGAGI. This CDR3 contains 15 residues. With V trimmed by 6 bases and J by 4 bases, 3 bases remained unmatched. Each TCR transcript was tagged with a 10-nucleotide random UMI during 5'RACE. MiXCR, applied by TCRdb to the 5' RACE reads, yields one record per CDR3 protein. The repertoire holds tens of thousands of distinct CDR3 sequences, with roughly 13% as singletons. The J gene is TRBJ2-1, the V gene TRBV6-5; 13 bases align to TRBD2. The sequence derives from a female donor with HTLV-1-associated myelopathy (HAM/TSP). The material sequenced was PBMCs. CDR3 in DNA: TGTGCCAGCAGACTAGCGGGGGGGATGTACAATGAGCAGTTCTTC. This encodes CASRLAGGMYNEQFF.